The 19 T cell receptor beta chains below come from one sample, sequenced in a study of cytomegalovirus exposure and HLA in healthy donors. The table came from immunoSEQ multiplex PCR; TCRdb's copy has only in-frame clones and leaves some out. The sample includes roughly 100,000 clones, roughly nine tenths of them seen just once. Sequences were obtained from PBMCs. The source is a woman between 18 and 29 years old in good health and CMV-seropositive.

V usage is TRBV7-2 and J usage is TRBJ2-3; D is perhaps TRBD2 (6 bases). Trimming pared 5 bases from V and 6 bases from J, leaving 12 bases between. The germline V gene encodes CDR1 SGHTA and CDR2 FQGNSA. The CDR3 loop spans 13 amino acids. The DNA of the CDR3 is TGTGCCAGCAGCCCTAGCGTGAGGGATACGCAGTATTTT. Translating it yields CASSPSVRDTQYF.

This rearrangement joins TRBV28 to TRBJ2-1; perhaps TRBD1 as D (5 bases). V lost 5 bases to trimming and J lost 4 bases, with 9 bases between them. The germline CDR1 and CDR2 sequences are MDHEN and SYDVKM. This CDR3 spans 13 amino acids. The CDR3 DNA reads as TGTGCCAGCAGTAAAGACAGTTACAATGAGCAGTTCTTC. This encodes CASSKDSYNEQFF.

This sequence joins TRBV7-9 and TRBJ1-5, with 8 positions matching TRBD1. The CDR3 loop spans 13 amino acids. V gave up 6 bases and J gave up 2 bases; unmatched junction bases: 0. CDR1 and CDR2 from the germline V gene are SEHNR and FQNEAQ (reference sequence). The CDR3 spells CASRGQGNQPQHF. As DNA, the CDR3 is TGTGCCAGCAGGGGACAGGGCAATCAGCCCCAGCATTTT.

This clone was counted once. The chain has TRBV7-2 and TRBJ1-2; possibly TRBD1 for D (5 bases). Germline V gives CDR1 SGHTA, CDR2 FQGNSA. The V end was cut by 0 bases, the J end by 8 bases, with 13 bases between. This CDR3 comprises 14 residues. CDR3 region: CASSLAQGQGGYTF. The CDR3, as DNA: TGTGCCAGCAGCTTAGCGCAGGGCCAGGGCGGCTACACCTTC.

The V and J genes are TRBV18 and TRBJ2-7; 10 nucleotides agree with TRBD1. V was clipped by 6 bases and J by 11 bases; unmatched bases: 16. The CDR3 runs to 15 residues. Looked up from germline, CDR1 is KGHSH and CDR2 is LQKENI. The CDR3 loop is CASSPDRGHYQWEYV. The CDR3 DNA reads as TGTGCCAGCTCCCCCGACAGGGGGCACTACCAGTGGGAGTACGTC.

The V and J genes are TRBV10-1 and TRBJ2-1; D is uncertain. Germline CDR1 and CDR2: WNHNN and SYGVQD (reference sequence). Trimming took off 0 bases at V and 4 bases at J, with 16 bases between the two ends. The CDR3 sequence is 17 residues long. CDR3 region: CASSESRQFSAYNEQFF. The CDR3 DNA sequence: TGCGCCAGCAGTGAGTCGAGACAATTTTCGGCTTACAATGAGCAGTTCTTC.

The CDR3 reads CASSPGGGLDEQYV. The CDR3 DNA follows: TGTGCCAGCAGTCCGGGAGGCGGGTTGGACGAGCAGTACGTC. The chain is built from TRBV5-4 and TRBJ2-7, with 7 bases fitting TRBD2. The CDR3 sequence is 14 residues long. The ends lost 5 bases at V and 5 bases at J; junction bases unmatched: 10. Germline assignment: CDR1 SGHNT and CDR2 YYREEE (reference sequence).

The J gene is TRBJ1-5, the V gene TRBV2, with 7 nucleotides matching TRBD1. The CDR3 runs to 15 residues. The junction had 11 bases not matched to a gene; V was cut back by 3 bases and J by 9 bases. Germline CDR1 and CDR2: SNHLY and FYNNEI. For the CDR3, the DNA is TGTGCCAGCAGTGAGGAAAGACAGGGCGGTTCGCCCCAGCATTTT. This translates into CASSEERQGGSPQHF.

The DNA of the CDR3 is TGTGCCAGCAGTGGACAGGGGCCAACCTACAATGAGCAGTTCTTC. Residues: CASSGQGPTYNEQFF. The J gene is TRBJ2-1, the V gene TRBV28; 9 nucleotides match TRBD1. This CDR3 comprises 15 residues. Germline V gene sequence: CDR1 MDHEN, CDR2 SYDVKM. The trim removed 5 bases at V and 2 bases at J, leaving 4 bases unmatched.

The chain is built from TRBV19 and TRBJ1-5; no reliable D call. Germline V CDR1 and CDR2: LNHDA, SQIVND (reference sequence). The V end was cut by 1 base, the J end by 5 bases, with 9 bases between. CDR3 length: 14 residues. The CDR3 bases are TGTGCCAGTAGTATAGGGTCAGAAGATCAGCCCCAGCATTTT. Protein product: CASSIGSEDQPQHF.

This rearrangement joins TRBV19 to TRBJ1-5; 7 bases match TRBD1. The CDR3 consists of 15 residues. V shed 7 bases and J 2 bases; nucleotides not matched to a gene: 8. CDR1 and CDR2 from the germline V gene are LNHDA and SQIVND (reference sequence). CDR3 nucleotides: TGTGCCAGTAAATATTCAGGACAGGGCAATCAGCCCCAGCATTTT. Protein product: CASKYSGQGNQPQHF.

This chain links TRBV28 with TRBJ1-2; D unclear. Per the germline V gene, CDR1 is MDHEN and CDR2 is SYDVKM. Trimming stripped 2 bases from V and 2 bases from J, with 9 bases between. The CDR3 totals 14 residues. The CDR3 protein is CASSLVAGNYGYTF. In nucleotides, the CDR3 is TGTGCCAGCAGTTTAGTGGCGGGGAACTATGGCTACACCTTC.

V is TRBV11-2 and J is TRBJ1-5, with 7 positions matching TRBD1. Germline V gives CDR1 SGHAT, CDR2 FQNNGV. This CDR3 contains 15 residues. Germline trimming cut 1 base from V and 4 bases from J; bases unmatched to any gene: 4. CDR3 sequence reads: CASSLVAGGNQPQHF. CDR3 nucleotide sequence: TGTGCCAGCAGCTTAGTGGCAGGGGGAAATCAGCCCCAGCATTTT.

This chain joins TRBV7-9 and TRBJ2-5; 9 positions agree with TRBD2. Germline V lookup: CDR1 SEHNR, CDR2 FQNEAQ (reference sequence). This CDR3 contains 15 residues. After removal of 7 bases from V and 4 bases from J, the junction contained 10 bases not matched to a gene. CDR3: CASTAGGGSPETQYF. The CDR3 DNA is TGTGCCAGCACCGCGGGAGGGGGTTCCCCAGAGACCCAGTACTTC.

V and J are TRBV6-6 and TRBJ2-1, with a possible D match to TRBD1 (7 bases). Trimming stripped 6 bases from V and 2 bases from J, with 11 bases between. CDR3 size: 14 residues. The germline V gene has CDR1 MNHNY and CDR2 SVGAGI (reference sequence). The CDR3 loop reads CASSSGGTYNEQFF. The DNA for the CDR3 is TGTGCCAGCAGCTCAGGGGGGACCTACAATGAGCAGTTCTTC.

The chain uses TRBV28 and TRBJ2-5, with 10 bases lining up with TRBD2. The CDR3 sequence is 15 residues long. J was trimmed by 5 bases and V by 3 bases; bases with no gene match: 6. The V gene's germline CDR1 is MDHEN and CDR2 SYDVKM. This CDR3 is CASSLRTSGSETQYF. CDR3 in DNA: TGTGCCAGCAGTTTGCGGACTAGCGGCAGTGAGACCCAGTACTTC.

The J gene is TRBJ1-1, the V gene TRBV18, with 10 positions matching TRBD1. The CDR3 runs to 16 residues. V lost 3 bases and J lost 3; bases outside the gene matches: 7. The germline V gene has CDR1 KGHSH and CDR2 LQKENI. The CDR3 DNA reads TGTGCCAGCTCACCTGGGACAGGGGCGGGAGACACTGAAGCTTTCTTT. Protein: CASSPGTGAGDTEAFF.

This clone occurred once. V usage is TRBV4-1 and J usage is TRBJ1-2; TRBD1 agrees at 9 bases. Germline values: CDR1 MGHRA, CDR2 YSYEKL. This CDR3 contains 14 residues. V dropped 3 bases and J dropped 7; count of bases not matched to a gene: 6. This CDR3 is CASSQEGQGGGYTF. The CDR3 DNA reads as TGCGCCAGCAGCCAGGAGGGACAGGGAGGTGGCTACACCTTC.

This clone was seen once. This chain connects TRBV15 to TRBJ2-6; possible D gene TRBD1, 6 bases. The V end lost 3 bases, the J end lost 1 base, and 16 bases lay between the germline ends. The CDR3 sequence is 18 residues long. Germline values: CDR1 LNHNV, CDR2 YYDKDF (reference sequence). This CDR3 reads CATSRHGFTGSGANVLTF. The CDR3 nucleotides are TGTGCCACCAGCAGGCATGGATTTACAGGGTCTGGGGCCAACGTCCTGACTTTC.